This TCR beta chain was found in a study of cytomegalovirus exposure and HLA in healthy donors. Looking at the study overall: Early on, a data release was issued that held about 85 million unique TCRs from HLA-typed donors. Whole-study findings and limits: TCR beta sequences reportedly predicted most subjects' HLA-A and HLA-B alleles accurately. After further analysis at a later stage, 16,951 TCR beta sequences were associated with HLA alleles at 0.05 false discovery rate. In presence/absence analyses, roughly uniform sequencing depth across donors was assumed.

The PCR was carried out with 60 Vbeta primers and 13 Jbeta primers. Profiled with immunoSEQ multiplex PCR; TCRdb holds only in-frame clones, not every one. The sample shows some 120,000 clones, about 73% of them seen only once. This clone was counted only a few times. The antigen is unknown. CDR3 length: 14 residues. Looked up from germline, CDR1 is SEHNR and CDR2 is FQNEAQ (reference sequence). V was shortened by 5 bases and J by 4 bases, with 9 bases between the two germline ends. The sequence was obtained from a woman between 40 and 50 years old in good health and CMV-seropositive. Source material: PBMCs. The chain links TRBV7-9 to TRBJ1-6, with D unresolved. The CDR3 nucleotides are TGTGCCAGCAGCGCAGGATCTTATAATTCACCCCTCCACTTT. This codes for CASSAGSYNSPLHF.